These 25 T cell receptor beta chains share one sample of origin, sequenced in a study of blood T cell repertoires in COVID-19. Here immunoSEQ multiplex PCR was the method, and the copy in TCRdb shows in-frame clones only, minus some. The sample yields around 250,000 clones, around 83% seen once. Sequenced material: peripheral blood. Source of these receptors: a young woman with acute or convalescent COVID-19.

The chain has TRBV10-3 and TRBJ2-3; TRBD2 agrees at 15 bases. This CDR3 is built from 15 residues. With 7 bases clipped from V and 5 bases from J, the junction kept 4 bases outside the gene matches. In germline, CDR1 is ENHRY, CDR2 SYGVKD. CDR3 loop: CAITPGLAGGDTQYF. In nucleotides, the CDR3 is TGTGCCATCACTCCGGGACTAGCGGGAGGAGATACGCAGTATTTT.

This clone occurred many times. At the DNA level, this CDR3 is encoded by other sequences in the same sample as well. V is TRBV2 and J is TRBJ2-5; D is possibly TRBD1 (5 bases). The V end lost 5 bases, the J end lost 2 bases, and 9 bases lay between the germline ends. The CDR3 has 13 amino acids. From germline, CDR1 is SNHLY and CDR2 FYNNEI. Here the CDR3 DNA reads TGTGCCAGCAGTATGGGGCCGCAAGAGACCCAGTACTTC. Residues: CASSMGPQETQYF.

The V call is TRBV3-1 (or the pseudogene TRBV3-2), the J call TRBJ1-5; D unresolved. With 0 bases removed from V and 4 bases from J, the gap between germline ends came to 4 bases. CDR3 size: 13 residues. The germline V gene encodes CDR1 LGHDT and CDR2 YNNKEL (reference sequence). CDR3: CASSQDLNQPQHF. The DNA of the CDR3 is TGTGCCAGCAGCCAAGATCTTAATCAGCCCCAGCATTTT.

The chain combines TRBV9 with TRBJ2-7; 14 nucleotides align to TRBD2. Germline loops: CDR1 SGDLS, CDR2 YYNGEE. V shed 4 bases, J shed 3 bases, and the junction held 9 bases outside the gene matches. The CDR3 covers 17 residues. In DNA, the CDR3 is TGTGCCAGCAGCTCCGGGACTAGCGGGAGCTCGTACTACGAGCAGTACTTC. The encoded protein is CASSSGTSGSSYYEQYF.

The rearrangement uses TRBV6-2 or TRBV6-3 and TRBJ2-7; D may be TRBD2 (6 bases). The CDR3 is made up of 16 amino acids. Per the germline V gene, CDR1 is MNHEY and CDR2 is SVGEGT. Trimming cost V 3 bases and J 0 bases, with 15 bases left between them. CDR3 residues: CASSYFRLESSYEQYF. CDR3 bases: TGTGCCAGCAGTTATTTCAGACTAGAGAGCTCCTACGAGCAGTACTTC.

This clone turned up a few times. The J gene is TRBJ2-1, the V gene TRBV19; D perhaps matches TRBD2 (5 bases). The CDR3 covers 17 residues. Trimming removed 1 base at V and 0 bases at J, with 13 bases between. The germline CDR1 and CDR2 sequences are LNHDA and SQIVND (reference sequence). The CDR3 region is CASSIGHTSYSYNEQFF. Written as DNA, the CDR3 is TGTGCCAGTAGTATAGGGCACACTAGTTACTCCTACAATGAGCAGTTCTTC.

CDR3 sequence reads: CASSLRQGDQPQHF. For the CDR3, the DNA is TGTGCCAGCAGCCTAAGACAGGGGGATCAGCCCCAGCATTTT. This chain uses TRBV3-1 (or the pseudogene TRBV3-2) with TRBJ1-5; 9 positions agree with TRBD1. Germline V gene sequence: CDR1 LGHDT, CDR2 YNNKEL (reference sequence). This CDR3 has 14 residues. The trim removed 4 bases at V and 5 bases at J, leaving 3 bases unmatched.

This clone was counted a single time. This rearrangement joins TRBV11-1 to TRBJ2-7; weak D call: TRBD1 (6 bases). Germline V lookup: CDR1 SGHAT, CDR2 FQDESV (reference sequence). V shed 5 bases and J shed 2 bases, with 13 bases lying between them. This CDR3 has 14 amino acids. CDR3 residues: CASSTPGHPYEQYF. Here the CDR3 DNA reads TGTGCCAGCAGCACCCCGGGACACCCCTACGAGCAGTACTTC.

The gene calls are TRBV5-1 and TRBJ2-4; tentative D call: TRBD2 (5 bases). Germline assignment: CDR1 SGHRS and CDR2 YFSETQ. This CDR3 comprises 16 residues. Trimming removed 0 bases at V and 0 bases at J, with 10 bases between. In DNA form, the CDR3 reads TGCGCCAGCAGCTTGGACCGGACTGTAGCCAAAAACATTCAGTACTTC. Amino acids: CASSLDRTVAKNIQYF.

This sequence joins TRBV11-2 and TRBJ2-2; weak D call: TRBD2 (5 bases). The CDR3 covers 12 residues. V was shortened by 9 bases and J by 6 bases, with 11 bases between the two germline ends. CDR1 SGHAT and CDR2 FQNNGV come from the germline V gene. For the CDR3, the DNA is TGTGCCAGTACAGCGGCGTCCGGGGAGCTGTTTTTT. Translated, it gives CASTAASGELFF.

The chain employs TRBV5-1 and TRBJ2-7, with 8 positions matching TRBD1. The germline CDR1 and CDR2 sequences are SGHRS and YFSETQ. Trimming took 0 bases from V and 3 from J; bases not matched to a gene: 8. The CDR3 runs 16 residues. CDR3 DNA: TGCGCCAGCAGCTTGGGGGTAGGGACAGGAGTCTACGAGCAGTACTTC. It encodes CASSLGVGTGVYEQYF.

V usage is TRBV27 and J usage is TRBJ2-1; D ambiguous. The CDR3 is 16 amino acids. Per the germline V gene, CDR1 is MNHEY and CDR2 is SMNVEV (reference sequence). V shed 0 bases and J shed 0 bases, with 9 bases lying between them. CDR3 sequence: CASSLSAVSSYNEQFF. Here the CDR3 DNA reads TGTGCCAGCAGTTTATCCGCGGTGAGCTCCTACAATGAGCAGTTCTTC.

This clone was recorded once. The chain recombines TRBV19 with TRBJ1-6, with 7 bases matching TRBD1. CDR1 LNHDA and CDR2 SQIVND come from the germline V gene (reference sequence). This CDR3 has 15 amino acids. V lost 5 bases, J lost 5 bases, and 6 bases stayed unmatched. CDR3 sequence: CASSRDSPNNSPLHF. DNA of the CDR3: TGTGCCAGTAGTCGGGACAGTCCAAATAATTCACCCCTCCACTTT.

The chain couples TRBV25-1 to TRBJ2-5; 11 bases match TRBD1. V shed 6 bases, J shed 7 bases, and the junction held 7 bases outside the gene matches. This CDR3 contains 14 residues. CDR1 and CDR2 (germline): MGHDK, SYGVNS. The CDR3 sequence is CASSRDRGTATQYF. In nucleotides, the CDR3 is TGTGCCAGCAGCCGGGACAGGGGGACGGCGACCCAGTACTTC.

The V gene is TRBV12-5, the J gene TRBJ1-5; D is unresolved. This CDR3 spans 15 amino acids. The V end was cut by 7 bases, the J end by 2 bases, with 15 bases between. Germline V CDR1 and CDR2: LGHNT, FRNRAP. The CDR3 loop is CASAPMQLGNQPQHF. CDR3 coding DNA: TGTGCTAGTGCCCCGATGCAGTTGGGCAATCAGCCCCAGCATTTT. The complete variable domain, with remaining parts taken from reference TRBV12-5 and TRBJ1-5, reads DARVTQTPRHKVTEMGQEVTMRCQPILGHNTVFWYRQTMMQGLELLAYFRNRAPLDDSGMPKDRFSAEMPDATLATLKIQPSEPRDSAVYFCASAPMQLGNQPQHFGDGTRLSIL.

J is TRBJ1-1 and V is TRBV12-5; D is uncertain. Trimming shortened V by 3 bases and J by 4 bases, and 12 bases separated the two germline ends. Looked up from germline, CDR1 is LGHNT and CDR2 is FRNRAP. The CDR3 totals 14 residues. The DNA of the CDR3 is TGTGCTAGTGGTTTTGGTGGGGAGGGCACTGAAGCTTTCTTT. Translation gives CASGFGGEGTEAFF.

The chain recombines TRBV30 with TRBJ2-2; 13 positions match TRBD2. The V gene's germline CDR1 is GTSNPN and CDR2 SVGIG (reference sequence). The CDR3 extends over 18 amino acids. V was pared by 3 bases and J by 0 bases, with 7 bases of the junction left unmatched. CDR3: CAWRDPGTSGANTGELFF. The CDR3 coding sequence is TGTGCCTGGAGAGATCCCGGGACTAGCGGGGCGAACACCGGGGAGCTGTTTTTT.

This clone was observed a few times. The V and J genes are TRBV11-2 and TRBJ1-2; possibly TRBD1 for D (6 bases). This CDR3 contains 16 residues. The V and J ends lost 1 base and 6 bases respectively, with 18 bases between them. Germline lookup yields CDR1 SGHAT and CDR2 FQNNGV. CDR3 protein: CASSLGDDRRFNGYTF. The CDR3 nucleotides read TGTGCCAGCAGCTTAGGGGACGACAGGCGGTTTAATGGCTACACCTTC.

CDR3 nucleotide sequence: TGTGCCAGCAGTTTAGTAGCCCCAGAGACCCAGTACTTC. It codes for CASSLVAPETQYF. The chain is built from TRBV28 and TRBJ2-5; D unclear. V was trimmed by 2 bases and J by 4 bases, leaving 8 bases between them. Germline CDR1 MDHEN, CDR2 SYDVKM. This CDR3 is 13 amino acids long.

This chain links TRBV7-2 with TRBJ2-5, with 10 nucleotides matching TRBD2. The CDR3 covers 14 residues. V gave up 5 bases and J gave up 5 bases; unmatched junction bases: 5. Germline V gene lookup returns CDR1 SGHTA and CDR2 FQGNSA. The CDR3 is CASSQLGLAETQYF. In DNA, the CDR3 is TGTGCCAGCAGCCAGCTGGGACTAGCGGAGACCCAGTACTTC. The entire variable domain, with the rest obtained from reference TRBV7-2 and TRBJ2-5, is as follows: GAGVSQSPSNKVTEKGKDVELRCDPISGHTALYWYRQSLGQGLEFLIYFQGNSAPDKSGLPSDRFSAERTGGSVSTLTIQRTQQEDSAVYLCASSQLGLAETQYFGPGTRLLVL.

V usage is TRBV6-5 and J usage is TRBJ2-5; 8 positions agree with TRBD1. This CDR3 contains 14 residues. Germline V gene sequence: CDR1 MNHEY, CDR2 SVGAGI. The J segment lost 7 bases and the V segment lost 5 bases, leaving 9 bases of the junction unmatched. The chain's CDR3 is CASSPRTGSVTQYF. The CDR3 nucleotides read TGTGCCAGCAGTCCCCGGACAGGGTCAGTGACCCAGTACTTC.

This chain's CDR3 is CASSLAHTSEQYF. The CDR3, as DNA: TGTGCCAGCAGCTTAGCGCATACTAGCGAGCAGTACTTC. The chain uses TRBV7-2 and TRBJ2-7; D might be TRBD2 (5 bases). CDR3 length: 13 amino acids. V gave up 0 bases and J gave up 6 bases, with 9 bases separating them. Germline-derived CDR1 and CDR2 are SGHTA and FQGNSA.

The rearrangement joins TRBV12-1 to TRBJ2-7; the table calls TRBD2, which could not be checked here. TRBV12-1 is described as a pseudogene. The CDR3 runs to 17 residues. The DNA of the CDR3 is TGTGCCAGCAGGAGCCTGATAGCGGGAGTAGTCTCCTACGAGCAGTACTTC. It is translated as CASRSLIAGVVSYEQYF.

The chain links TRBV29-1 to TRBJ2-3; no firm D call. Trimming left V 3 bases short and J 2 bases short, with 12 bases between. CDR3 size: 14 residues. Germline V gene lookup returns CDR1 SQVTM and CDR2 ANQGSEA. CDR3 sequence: CSVDAETYTDTQYF. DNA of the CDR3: TGCAGCGTTGACGCGGAGACCTACACAGATACGCAGTATTTT.

CDR3 amino acids: CASSYSPGTSGLAKNIQYF. The CDR3 nucleotides are TGTGCCAGCAGTTACTCCCCCGGGACTAGCGGTCTAGCCAAAAACATTCAGTACTTC. The chain combines TRBV6-2 or TRBV6-3 with TRBJ2-4; 11 bases agree with TRBD2. The germline CDR1 and CDR2 sequences are MNHEY and SVGEGT. The CDR3 loop spans 19 amino acids. V lost 0 bases to trimming and J lost 0 bases; unmatched junction nucleotides: 7.